These 11 T cell receptor beta chains were sequenced from one sample in a study of early T cells in non-severe SARS-CoV-2 infection (dated by TCRdb to 2020 to 2022). Library preparation employed 5' RACE. The sequencer listed for this sample is NextSeq 500. Through fastp at Q25 and MiXCR, TCRdb rebuilt clones from the public reads, retaining in-frame beta chains. Every entry covers one CDR3 protein and lists the most common genes and DNA from its rows. The sample table shows fewer than 65,000 distinct CDR3 sequences, and more than 9% are seen once. The ten largest clones take up about 1.2% of the sample. Sequencing used whole blood. All receptors derive from an adult who was a healthcare worker with PCR-confirmed SARS-CoV-2 infection or an uninfected control (not recorded which).

The CDR3 DNA follows: TGTGCCAGCAGCTTAGAGACAGGGGACACCGGGGAGCTGTTTTTT. It encodes CASSLETGDTGELFF. J is TRBJ2-2 and V is TRBV7-8, with TRBD1 matching over 8 bases. The V and J ends lost 1 base and 3 bases, in that order; junction bases with no gene match: 1. The CDR3 sequence is 15 residues long. Germline CDR1 SGHVS, CDR2 FQNEAQ.

The rearrangement uses TRBV24-1 and TRBJ2-1, with D possibly called TRBD1 or TRBD2 (5 bases each). Per the germline V gene, CDR1 is KGHDR and CDR2 is SFDVKD. With 5 bases removed from V and 5 bases from J, the gap between germline ends came to 9 bases. This CDR3 is built from 13 residues. The CDR3 nucleotides read TGTGCCACCAGTGGGCAGGGACACAATGAGCAGTTCTTC. It translates to CATSGQGHNEQFF.

V gene TRBV2 combines with J gene TRBJ1-2; D gene ambiguous. The ends were cut back, 1 base at V and 12 bases at J, with 12 bases in the middle. The CDR3 loop spans 12 amino acids. Germline CDR1 SNHLY, CDR2 FYNNEI. The CDR3 nucleotides read TGTGCCAGCAGTGAAGAGGTTAGGGAACACACCTTC. Its translation is CASSEEVREHTF.

There are many counts of this clonotype. The J gene is TRBJ2-7, the V gene TRBV14; D not resolved. Germline V gives CDR1 SGHDN, CDR2 FVKESK. V lost 4 bases to trimming and J lost 4 bases, with 11 bases between them. The CDR3 spans 13 residues. This chain's CDR3 is CASSRGPFYEQYV. The CDR3 DNA reads TGTGCCAGCAGCCGGGGTCCTTTTTACGAGCAGTACGTC.

This clonotype has at least ten counts. The chain has TRBV20-1 and TRBJ1-4; no clear D gene. The CDR3 is 10 amino acids. V lost 2 bases and J 8 bases, leaving 3 bases between the germline ends. CDR1 and CDR2 from the germline V gene are DFQATT and SNEGSKA (reference sequence). The CDR3 sequence: CSARREKLFF. The DNA of the CDR3 is TGCAGTGCTAGACGGGAAAAACTGTTTTTT.

This clonotype was seen at least ten times. This CDR3 is CATNQGGTEAFF. The DNA for the CDR3 is TGTGCCACAAATCAGGGGGGGACTGAAGCTTTCTTT. The V call is TRBV10-3, the J call TRBJ1-1; 7 nucleotides agree with TRBD1. CDR1 and CDR2 (germline): ENHRY, SYGVKD. CDR3 size: 12 residues. The V gene end was trimmed by 10 bases and the J gene end by 5 bases; junction bases not matched to a gene: 7.

This sequence joins TRBV7-3 and TRBJ2-2; 7 positions match TRBD1. V trimming: 3 bases; J trimming: 7 bases; junction bases outside the gene matches: 8. CDR1 and CDR2 (germline): SGHTA, FQGTGA. The CDR3 loop spans 15 amino acids. CDR3 protein: CASSFQQGYGGELFF. The CDR3 region has the DNA TGTGCCAGCAGCTTTCAACAGGGGTACGGCGGGGAGCTGTTTTTT.

The chain has TRBV7-2 and TRBJ1-4; D is unresolved. In germline, CDR1 is SGHTA, CDR2 FQGNSA. The CDR3 has 16 residues. Trimming shortened V by 2 bases and J by 6 bases, and 16 bases separated the two germline ends. CDR3 in DNA: TGTGCCAGCAGCTTACAGGCCCTCCCGCGGGATGAAAAACTGTTTTTT. This translates into CASSLQALPRDEKLFF.

This clonotype appeared a few times. The V call is TRBV4-1, the J call TRBJ1-2; 8 positions match TRBD1. The J segment lost 6 bases and the V segment lost 4 bases, leaving 7 bases of the junction unmatched. Germline loops: CDR1 MGHRA, CDR2 YSYEKL. The CDR3 has 14 amino acids. The CDR3 here is CASSPSTGVNGYTF. In nucleotides, the CDR3 is TGCGCCAGCAGCCCCTCGACAGGGGTTAATGGCTACACCTTC.

V gene TRBV12-3 or TRBV12-4 combines with J gene TRBJ2-3; the match to TRBD2 covers 12 bases. The ends lost 2 bases at V and 1 base at J; junction bases unmatched: 4. This CDR3 is built from 17 residues. The chain's CDR3 is CASSLRLAGVRTDTQYF. DNA of the CDR3: TGTGCCAGCAGTTTAAGACTAGCGGGGGTACGCACAGATACGCAGTATTTT.

This clonotype occurred many times. The V call is TRBV3-1, the J call TRBJ2-1; 9 bases match TRBD2. After removal of 0 bases from V and 4 bases from J, the junction contained 4 bases not matched to a gene. The CDR3 runs to 16 residues. CDR1 is LGHDT, CDR2 YNNKEL, per germline (reference sequence). The CDR3 DNA is TGTGCCAGCAGCCAAGATACTAGCGGGCGTTACAATGAGCAGTTCTTC. Protein sequence: CASSQDTSGRYNEQFF.